Following are 22 T cell receptor beta chains from one sample sequenced in a study of shared clonotypes between healthy human individuals. Method: immunoSEQ multiplex PCR; TCRdb's copy keeps in-frame clones and lacks some. The sample has 2 million to 3 million clones; under 95% are singletons. The sequenced sample consisted of naive CD4+ T cells from PBMCs. Subset here: CD45RA+ positively selected. The receptor set was obtained from a man between 18 and 29 years old in good health. Some clones in this sample may be carry-over from other donors' samples.

This sequence joins TRBV7-9 and TRBJ1-5; TRBD1 matches at 7 bases. CDR1 is SEHNR, CDR2 FQNEAQ, per germline (reference sequence). The CDR3 totals 15 residues. The V segment lost 5 bases and the J segment 1 base; nucleotides outside the gene matches: 5. This chain's CDR3 is CASSDQGVSNQPQHF. In DNA, the CDR3 is TGTGCCAGCAGCGACCAGGGGGTGAGCAATCAGCCCCAGCATTTT.

J is TRBJ2-7 and V is TRBV6-5; possibly TRBD1 or TRBD2 for D (5 bases each). There are 14 residues in the CDR3. Between the trimmed V and J ends, which lost 5 bases and 0 bases, there was a span of 11 bases. Germline V gene lookup returns CDR1 MNHEY and CDR2 SVGAGI. The CDR3 here is CASSPRGFSYEQYF. In DNA form, the CDR3 reads TGTGCCAGCAGTCCTCGGGGCTTCTCCTACGAGCAGTACTTC.

For this clone: This sample also contains other DNA sequences that code for the same CDR3. This chain connects TRBV15 to TRBJ1-2; the D is unclear. Germline CDR1 LNHNV, CDR2 YYDKDF (reference sequence). The CDR3 has 13 amino acids. V lost 3 bases and J 0 bases, leaving 5 bases between the germline ends. The DNA for the CDR3 is TGTGCCACCAGCAGGGATACTAACTATGGCTACACCTTC. Encoded protein: CATSRDTNYGYTF. Using reference TRBV15 and TRBJ1-2 for the parts outside the CDR3, the full variable domain is DAMVIQNPRYQVTQFGKPVTLSCSQTLNHNVMYWYQQKSSQAPKLLFHYYDKDFNNEADTPDNFQSRRPNTSFCFLDIRSPGLGDTAMYLCATSRDTNYGYTFGSGTRLTVV.

The rearrangement joins TRBV7-6 to TRBJ1-4; 8 positions match TRBD1. The germline V gene encodes CDR1 SGHVS and CDR2 FNYEAQ. The V gene end was trimmed by 5 bases and the J gene end by 10 bases; junction bases not matched to a gene: 9. This CDR3 spans 14 amino acids. DNA for the CDR3: TGTGCCAGCAGCAGACAGGGGCAGGTGGTAAAACTGTTTTTT. The encoded protein is CASSRQGQVVKLFF.

The rearrangement links TRBV19 to TRBJ2-3; D is unclear. Germline V gene sequence: CDR1 LNHDA, CDR2 SQIVND (reference sequence). V was cut by 4 bases and J by 2 bases, with 4 bases left in between. The CDR3 sequence is 12 residues long. For the CDR3, the DNA is TGTGCCAGTAGTACCTACACAGATACGCAGTATTTT. Protein sequence: CASSTYTDTQYF.

The J gene is TRBJ1-6, the V gene TRBV5-1; D gene uncertain. Trimming pared 5 bases from V and 9 bases from J, leaving 18 bases between. The CDR3 loop spans 15 amino acids. Germline V CDR1 and CDR2: SGHRS, YFSETQ. The CDR3 sequence is CASSLDLGSRSPLHF. The CDR3, as DNA: TGCGCCAGCAGTCTTGATCTGGGGAGCCGTTCACCCCTCCACTTT.

Note on this clone: Other DNA sequences in this sample translate to the same CDR3. The CDR3, as DNA: TGTGCCAGCAGCCTTGGGACAGGGTCCTACGAGCAGTACTTC. As protein: CASSLGTGSYEQYF. This sequence joins TRBV7-9 and TRBJ2-7, with TRBD1 matching over 9 bases. V trimming: 5 bases; J trimming: 1 base; junction bases outside the gene matches: 3. Per the germline V gene, CDR1 is SEHNR and CDR2 is FQNEAQ (reference sequence). The CDR3 consists of 14 residues. Looking up the rest from reference TRBV7-9 and TRBJ2-7 gives the full variable domain: DTGVSQNPRHKITKRGQNVTFRCDPISEHNRLYWYRQTLGQGPEFLTYFQNEAQLEKSRLLSDRFSAERPKGSFSTLEIQRTEQGDSAMYLCASSLGTGSYEQYFGPGTRLTVT.

This clone was recorded only once. The chain recombines TRBV4-1 with TRBJ2-1, with 10 nucleotides matching TRBD2. The junction had 4 bases not matched to a gene; V was cut back by 4 bases and J by 4 bases. CDR1 is MGHRA and CDR2 is YSYEKL in the germline V gene. CDR3 length: 15 residues. CDR3 in amino acids: CASSPTSGTYNEQFF. The CDR3, as DNA: TGCGCCAGCAGCCCAACTAGCGGGACTTACAATGAGCAGTTCTTC.

The chain couples TRBV6-5 to TRBJ2-7; 7 bases are shared with TRBD2. After removal of 5 bases from V and 2 bases from J, the junction contained 9 bases not matched to a gene. This CDR3 has 15 residues. The germline CDR1 and CDR2 sequences are MNHEY and SVGAGI. CDR3 coding DNA: TGTGCCAGCAGTACTCAGCGGGGAGTGGCCTACGAGCAGTACTTC. Amino acid sequence: CASSTQRGVAYEQYF.

The chain employs TRBV6-1 and TRBJ1-2; possibly TRBD1 for D (6 bases). The CDR3 runs 15 residues. Trimming pared 5 bases from V and 4 bases from J, leaving 17 bases between. Germline loops: CDR1 MNHNS, CDR2 SASEGT. This CDR3 is CASSLGRGAGYGYTF. The CDR3 DNA reads as TGTGCCAGCAGTTTGGGAAGGGGGGCGGGCTATGGCTACACCTTC.

CDR3: CASSAHANTEAFF. CDR3 DNA sequence: TGTGCCAGCTCAGCACACGCGAACACTGAAGCTTTCTTT. The chain employs TRBV18 and TRBJ1-1; D is uncertain. Germline CDR1 and CDR2: KGHSH and LQKENI. The CDR3 runs to 13 residues. V gave up 5 bases and J gave up 1 base, with 8 bases separating them.

The CDR3 DNA sequence: TGTGCCAGCAGCCCCAACCCCCGCTGGGGCAGGGTATGCAATGAGCAGTTCTTC. This translates into CASSPNPRWGRVCNEQFF. The chain employs TRBV7-4 and TRBJ2-1, with a possible D match to TRBD1 (5 bases). CDR3 length: 18 residues. Deletions cut 5 bases from V and 6 bases from J, with 26 bases between. The germline gives CDR1 SGHVT, CDR2 SQSDAQ.

In this sample, this clone turned up once. The chain is built from TRBV15 and TRBJ1-4; D unclear. The CDR3 is 16 amino acids. Trimming removed 1 base from V and 6 bases from J, with 15 bases in between. Germline V lookup: CDR1 LNHNV, CDR2 YYDKDF (reference sequence). The CDR3 region has the DNA TGTGCCACCAGCAGAGTGAGGGTCTATCCGGATGAAAAACTGTTTTTT. Its protein is CATSRVRVYPDEKLFF.

The J gene is TRBJ2-4, the V gene TRBV7-8, with 7 bases fitting TRBD2. Germline CDR1 is SGHVS and CDR2 is FQNEAQ. This CDR3 region has 15 residues. V lost 3 bases and J lost 0; bases outside the gene matches: 2. The CDR3 here is CASSFGGVAKNIQYF. CDR3 coding DNA: TGTGCCAGCAGCTTTGGGGGGGTAGCCAAAAACATTCAGTACTTC.

Concerning this clone itself: This sample also contains other DNA sequences that code for the same CDR3. This chain uses TRBV9 with TRBJ2-1, with no clear D. The CDR3 covers 14 residues. Germline CDR1 SGDLS, CDR2 YYNGEE. Trimming left V 0 bases short and J 4 bases short, with 8 bases between. The CDR3 DNA sequence: TGTGCCAGCAGCGTAGCTGGCATATACAATGAGCAGTTCTTC. Residues: CASSVAGIYNEQFF.

This clone was found once. The V call is TRBV6-1, the J call TRBJ2-7, with a possible D match to TRBD1 (6 bases). The length of the CDR3 is 15 residues. Germline CDR1 reads MNHNS; CDR2 reads SASEGT. Trimming shortened V by 5 bases and J by 5 bases, and 19 bases separated the two germline ends. The DNA for the CDR3 is TGTGCCAGCAGTAAATATTACAGGGCATCGGACGAGCAGTACTTC. Amino acid sequence: CASSKYYRASDEQYF.

The CDR3 DNA follows: TGTGCCAGCACCCCAAACCGACTAGCGGGGGCCTACGAGCAGTACTTC. Translation gives CASTPNRLAGAYEQYF. This rearrangement joins TRBV28 to TRBJ2-7; 12 nucleotides line up with TRBD2. This CDR3 is 16 amino acids long. J lost 2 bases, V lost 7 bases, and 9 bases had no gene match. CDR1 is MDHEN and CDR2 is SYDVKM in the germline V gene.

The chain uses TRBV7-9 and TRBJ2-7, with TRBD2 identical over 10 bases. V trimming: 5 bases; J trimming: 3 bases; junction bases outside the gene matches: 7. Germline loops: CDR1 SEHNR, CDR2 FQNEAQ (reference sequence). The CDR3 has 15 residues. CDR3 in DNA: TGTGCCAGCAGCCGAAGAGGACTAGCGGACTACGAGCAGTACTTC. As protein: CASSRRGLADYEQYF.

The rearrangement links TRBV7-9 to TRBJ1-2; D not certain. The CDR3 has 14 amino acids. Trimming shortened V by 0 bases and J by 8 bases, and 13 bases separated the two germline ends. Germline assignment: CDR1 SEHNR and CDR2 FQNEAQ (reference sequence). The DNA for the CDR3 is TGTGCCAGCAGCTTAGCGGGTAGGCTTGAAGGCTACACCTTC. Translating it yields CASSLAGRLEGYTF.

This chain uses TRBV5-5 with TRBJ2-3; the match to TRBD2 covers 7 bases. CDR1 and CDR2 (germline): SGHKS, YYEKEE (reference sequence). Germline trimming cut 10 bases from V and 4 bases from J; bases unmatched to any gene: 12. This CDR3 spans 14 amino acids. CDR3 region: CASCGRGGADTQYF. CDR3 coding DNA: TGTGCCTCCTGTGGGCGGGGAGGGGCAGATACGCAGTATTTT.

The chain links TRBV27 to TRBJ2-2; 11 bases fit TRBD2. Trimming cost V 6 bases and J 7 bases; bases outside gene matches: 10. The CDR3 covers 16 residues. Germline V CDR1 and CDR2: MNHEY, SMNVEV (reference sequence). The CDR3 DNA sequence: TGTGCCAGCAGACTACTAGCGGGAGAAGGCAACGGGGAGCTGTTTTTT. The encoded protein is CASRLLAGEGNGELFF.

This chain links TRBV5-1 with TRBJ1-2; a weak D match, TRBD1 (6 bases). V dropped 1 base and J dropped 4 bases, with 17 bases sitting between them. CDR1 is SGHRS, CDR2 YFSETQ, per germline. This CDR3 is built from 16 residues. This CDR3 is CASSLSIYRAFYGYTF. CDR3 DNA: TGCGCCAGCAGCTTGTCCATTTACAGGGCTTTCTATGGCTACACCTTC.